The 29 T cell receptor beta chains reported below all come from one sample, sequenced in a study of blood T cells in healthy people across ages. Through a sample-barcoded 5' primer and a J-beta primer mix, a second PCR was run for roughly 6 to 12 cycles. TCRdb itself ran the 5' RACE reads through MiXCR, one entry per CDR3 protein. The repertoire holds around 790,000 distinct CDR3 sequences, under 55% seen once, with around 18% in the top ten. The sequenced sample was blood. These receptors were obtained from a man aged 60 to 69 in good health.

The rearrangement joins TRBV18 to TRBJ2-5; D could derive from TRBD1 or TRBD2 (5 bases each). TRBJ2-7 matches the DNA end more closely, so the J call is doubtful. Germline V lookup: CDR1 KGHSH, CDR2 LQKENI. CDR3 length: 14 residues. CDR3 region: CASSTGSGPYEQYF. The CDR3 coding sequence is TGTGCCAGCTCAACGGGTTCGGGGCCTTACGAGCAGTACTTC.

This clonotype turned up a few times. The V gene is TRBV7-2, the J gene TRBJ2-3; D possibly corresponds to TRBD1 (6 bases). Per the germline V gene, CDR1 is SGHTA and CDR2 is FQGNSA. The V end was cut by 2 bases, the J end by 1 base, with 16 bases between. The CDR3 is 17 residues long. The CDR3 sequence is CASSLISLRGGTDTQYF. The CDR3 DNA sequence: TGTGCCAGCAGCTTAATCTCCCTCAGGGGAGGCACAGATACGCAGTATTTT.

The table lists this clonotype with a count of one. The chain joins TRBV7-2 to TRBJ1-1; D uncertain. The CDR3 sequence is 13 residues long. Germline V gene data show CDR1 as SGHTA and CDR2 as FQGNSA. V was trimmed by 5 bases and J by 4 bases, leaving 11 bases between them. The CDR3: CASSPGMATEAFF. In nucleotides, the CDR3 is TGTGCCAGCAGCCCGGGGATGGCCACTGAAGCTTTCTTT.

This sequence joins TRBV10-2 and TRBJ2-1, with 7 bases aligning to TRBD1. V gave up 6 bases and J gave up 1 base; unmatched junction bases: 6. The CDR3 contains 15 residues. Germline CDR1 reads WSHSY; CDR2 reads SAAADI. CDR3 sequence (DNA): TGCGCCAGCAGACCGGGACAGCTTTCCTACAATGAGCAGTTCTTC. Residues: CASRPGQLSYNEQFF.

This clonotype was counted between two and nine times. The chain employs TRBV6-2 or TRBV6-3 and TRBJ2-3; 10 nucleotides line up with TRBD1. The junction had 16 bases not matched to a gene; V was cut back by 7 bases and J by 3 bases. The CDR3 is 18 amino acids. The V gene's germline CDR1 is MNHEY and CDR2 SVGEGT. The CDR3 DNA sequence: TGTGCCAGCACCCGACTTTATAAAGACAGGGGGCTGACAGATACGCAGTATTTT. This gives the protein CASTRLYKDRGLTDTQYF.

The chain is built from TRBV29-1 and TRBJ1-2; D unresolved. There are 12 residues in the CDR3. CDR1 is SQVTM, CDR2 ANQGSEA, per germline. The ends were cut back, 1 base at V and 6 bases at J, with 9 bases in the middle. As DNA, the CDR3 is TGCAGCGTTGAAGGGGTCCCAAATGGCTACACCTTC. Its protein product is CSVEGVPNGYTF.

The chain links TRBV2 to TRBJ2-1, with D perhaps given as TRBD1 or TRBD2 (5 bases each). CDR1 and CDR2 from the germline V gene are SNHLY and FYNNEI. Trimming took off 5 bases at V and 3 bases at J, with 14 bases between the two ends. The CDR3 sequence is 15 residues long. The CDR3 protein is CASSSFGDLYNEQFF. The CDR3 nucleotides read TGTGCCAGCAGTTCGTTCGGGGACCTCTACAATGAGCAGTTCTTC.

This clonotype showed up just a few times. The chain carries TRBV7-2 and TRBJ2-1, with D possibly TRBD1 on 6 matching bases. Germline loops: CDR1 SGHTA, CDR2 FQGNSA. CDR3 size: 17 residues. The ends were cut back, 1 base at V and 0 bases at J, with 13 bases in the middle. The CDR3 nucleotides read TGTGCCAGCAGCTTAGTAGCGAAAGGGGGCTCCTACAATGAGCAGTTCTTC. It encodes CASSLVAKGGSYNEQFF.

J is TRBJ2-5 and V is TRBV7-2; 11 nucleotides align to TRBD2. This CDR3 region has 17 residues. Germline loops: CDR1 SGHTA, CDR2 FQGNSA. The V segment lost 1 base and the J segment 5 bases; nucleotides outside the gene matches: 9. The CDR3 region has the DNA TGTGCCAGCAGCTTAGGAGTTAGCGGGGGGGCATCGGAGACCCAGTACTTC. This sequence encodes CASSLGVSGGASETQYF.

The V call is TRBV12-3 or TRBV12-4, the J call TRBJ2-1; TRBD2 matches 10 bases. Unmatched junction bases numbered 4, after V lost 7 bases and J lost 4 bases. The CDR3 covers 14 residues. CDR3 protein: CASMMTSGYNEQFF. CDR3 DNA: TGTGCCAGCATGATGACTAGCGGGTACAATGAGCAGTTCTTC.

J is TRBJ2-3 and V is TRBV4-1; D gene ambiguous. V lost 1 base and J 6 bases, leaving 5 bases between the germline ends. CDR3 size: 12 residues. CDR1 and CDR2 (germline): MGHRA, YSYEKL. The chain's CDR3 is CASSQAQDTQYF. DNA for the CDR3: TGCGCCAGCAGCCAAGCCCAGGATACGCAGTATTTT.

The table lists this clonotype with a few counts. J is TRBJ1-6 and V is TRBV6-1, with TRBD1 as a possible D gene (5 bases). V dropped 9 bases and J dropped 0 bases, with 15 bases sitting between them. This CDR3 contains 16 residues. Germline values: CDR1 MNHNS, CDR2 SASEGT. The CDR3 here is CASRGTPSSYNSPLHF. As DNA, the CDR3 is TGTGCCAGTCGCGGGACTCCTAGCTCCTATAATTCACCCCTCCACTTT.

This clonotype was observed a handful of times. V and J are TRBV7-2 and TRBJ2-3; either TRBD1 or TRBD2 may supply D (5 bases each). V lost 3 bases and J 0 bases, leaving 13 bases between the germline ends. This CDR3 is 16 amino acids long. Per the germline V gene, CDR1 is SGHTA and CDR2 is FQGNSA. In DNA, the CDR3 is TGTGCCAGCAGCTTTCCCGGGACGGCTAGCACAGATACGCAGTATTTT. This encodes CASSFPGTASTDTQYF.

The CDR3 loop is CASSQESGGAKDTQYF. The CDR3 DNA is TGTGCCAGCAGCCAAGAAAGCGGGGGGGCCAAAGATACGCAGTATTTT. V gene TRBV4-2 combines with J gene TRBJ2-3, with TRBD2 matching over 10 bases. This CDR3 spans 16 amino acids. Trimming cost V 0 bases and J 5 bases; bases outside gene matches: 5. The V gene's germline CDR1 is LGHNA and CDR2 YNFKEQ.

V gene TRBV6-6 combines with J gene TRBJ1-1, with D unclear. CDR1 and CDR2 from the germline V gene are MNHNY and SVGAGI (reference sequence). The germline V and J ends were trimmed by 8 bases and 1 base, with 11 bases remaining between them. This CDR3 is built from 13 residues. The CDR3 bases are TGTGCCAGCCTCCCACCGGGGAACACTGAAGCTTTCTTT. Protein: CASLPPGNTEAFF.

The sample holds a few counts of this clonotype. V and J are TRBV20-1 and TRBJ1-2, with TRBD1 matching over 8 bases. The V gene end was trimmed by 3 bases and the J gene end by 8 bases; junction bases not matched to a gene: 8. The CDR3 runs to 13 residues. Germline CDR1 is DFQATT and CDR2 is SNEGSKA (reference sequence). The CDR3 here is CSARRTGSAGYTF. DNA of the CDR3: TGCAGTGCTAGGCGGACAGGGTCAGCGGGCTACACCTTC.

Comments on this clonotype: A much more abundant neighbour one base away suggests this may be a read error. This chain links TRBV11-2 with TRBJ2-5; D call uncertain. The CDR3 contains 14 residues. CDR1 is SGHAT and CDR2 is FQNNGV in the germline V gene. The CDR3 here is CASGLDWHSWNQYF. For the CDR3, the DNA is TGTGCCAGCGGCTTAGATTGGCACAGTTGGAACCAGTACTTC. The entire variable domain, with the rest obtained from reference TRBV11-2 and TRBJ2-5, is as follows: EAGVAQSPRYKIIEKRQSVAFWCNPISGHATLYWYQQILGQGPKLLIQFQNNGVVDDSQLPKDRFSAERLKGVDSTLKIQPAKLEDSAVYLCASGLDWHSWNQYFGPGTRLLVL.

With regard to this clonotype: This may be a read error, as it is one base from a much larger clone. The chain joins TRBV12-3 or TRBV12-4 to TRBJ1-6; 9 nucleotides align to TRBD1. V trimming: 3 bases; J trimming: 10 bases; junction bases outside the gene matches: 10. This CDR3 is 16 amino acids long. This CDR3 reads CASSFDGQGIGSPLHF. The DNA for the CDR3 is TGTGCCAGCAGTTTCGATGGACAGGGGATTGGATCACCCCTCCACTTT.

V usage is TRBV29-1 and J usage is TRBJ2-6; 9 bases align to TRBD1. The germline V gene encodes CDR1 SQVTM and CDR2 ANQGSEA. CDR3 length equals 16 residues. The V gene end was trimmed by 4 bases and the J gene end by 0 bases; junction bases not matched to a gene: 4. This chain's CDR3 is CSVAGTGSSGANVLTF. The CDR3 region has the DNA TGCAGCGTTGCGGGGACAGGGAGCTCTGGGGCCAACGTCCTGACTTTC.

The rearrangement joins TRBV7-8 to TRBJ2-7; weak D call: TRBD1 (6 bases). Germline V CDR1 and CDR2: SGHVS, FQNEAQ. With 4 bases removed from V and 0 bases from J, the gap between germline ends came to 22 bases. The CDR3 totals 18 residues. The chain's CDR3 is CASSSVNPGTRSSYEQYF. In DNA form, the CDR3 reads TGTGCCAGCAGCTCCGTCAACCCGGGGACACGGAGCTCCTACGAGCAGTACTTC.

The table lists this clonotype with a few counts. The rearrangement joins TRBV7-2 to TRBJ2-4; the D is unclear. The V end lost 6 bases, the J end lost 0 bases, and 9 bases lay between the germline ends. The germline gives CDR1 SGHTA, CDR2 FQGNSA. The CDR3 runs to 14 residues. The chain's CDR3 is CASRETIAKNIQYF. Written as DNA, the CDR3 is TGTGCCAGCAGGGAAACAATAGCCAAAAACATTCAGTACTTC.

This clonotype has more than one count but fewer than ten. CDR3 sequence (DNA): TGTGCCAGCAGCTTAGGAACCCAGGTGGATACGCAGTATTTT. It codes for CASSLGTQVDTQYF. This chain connects TRBV7-6 to TRBJ2-3; no clear D gene. Germline CDR1 and CDR2: SGHVS and FNYEAQ. The CDR3 length is 14 residues. V was clipped by 1 base and J by 6 bases, with 11 bases between them.

This sequence joins TRBV5-1 and TRBJ1-6; possibly TRBD1 for D (6 bases). Germline values: CDR1 SGHRS, CDR2 YFSETQ. The CDR3 sequence is 14 residues long. The germline V and J ends were trimmed by 4 bases and 6 bases, with 11 bases remaining between them. The CDR3 region has the DNA TGCGCCAGCAGCAAGGGGGTTGTTAATTCACCCCTCCACTTT. Its protein product is CASSKGVVNSPLHF.

DNA of the CDR3: TGCAGTGCTAGATCGACAGGGGGACAAGAGACCCAGTACTTC. It encodes CSARSTGGQETQYF. The chain joins TRBV20-1 to TRBJ2-5, with 9 nucleotides matching TRBD1. CDR3 size: 14 residues. From germline, CDR1 is DFQATT and CDR2 SNEGSKA (reference sequence). J was trimmed by 2 bases and V by 2 bases; bases with no gene match: 3.

This clonotype was seen more than once but under ten times. This chain connects TRBV4-3 to TRBJ2-3; D is ambiguous. Trimming shortened V by 0 bases and J by 1 base, and 5 bases separated the two germline ends. CDR3 length equals 14 residues. Germline CDR1 LGHNA, CDR2 YSLEER. The CDR3 protein is CASSQERGTDTQYF. The CDR3 DNA sequence: TGCGCCAGCAGCCAAGAACGGGGCACAGATACGCAGTATTTT.

A note on this clonotype: An end of the junction does not agree with germline; a read error may underlie this. The genes are TRBV13 and TRBJ2-5, with D unclear. The assigned J gene may be wrong: the sequence end matches TRBJ2-7 better. The CDR3 is 12 amino acids. Germline CDR1 and CDR2: PRHDT and FYEKMQ (reference sequence). The CDR3 reads CANSLRSYEQYF. CDR3 DNA sequence: TGTGCCAACAGCTTACGATCCTACGAGCAGTACTTC.

CDR3 protein: CAIRGQGVGQPQHF. DNA for the CDR3: TGTGCCATCAGAGGACAGGGGGTAGGTCAGCCCCAGCATTTT. V and J are TRBV10-3 and TRBJ1-5; TRBD1 matches at 10 bases. In germline, CDR1 is ENHRY, CDR2 SYGVKD. V shed 6 bases and J 6 bases; nucleotides not matched to a gene: 5. The CDR3 runs 14 residues.

This clonotype was picked up a small number of times. This sequence joins TRBV7-2 and TRBJ2-2, with 8 bases aligning to TRBD2. From germline, CDR1 is SGHTA and CDR2 FQGNSA. The CDR3 runs 15 residues. V shed 4 bases, J shed 9 bases, and the junction held 10 bases outside the gene matches. The CDR3 sequence: CASSSGTRVHRELFF. The CDR3 region has the DNA TGTGCCAGCAGCTCCGGGACTAGGGTTCACCGGGAGCTGTTTTTT.

The chain combines TRBV7-2 with TRBJ2-3; D tentatively reads TRBD1 or TRBD2 (5 bases each). V was clipped by 1 base and J by 6 bases, with 14 bases between them. The CDR3 is 15 residues long. Germline V gene lookup returns CDR1 SGHTA and CDR2 FQGNSA. This CDR3 is CASSLDGGVWDTQYF. Here the CDR3 DNA reads TGTGCCAGCAGCTTAGATGGGGGAGTTTGGGATACGCAGTATTTT.